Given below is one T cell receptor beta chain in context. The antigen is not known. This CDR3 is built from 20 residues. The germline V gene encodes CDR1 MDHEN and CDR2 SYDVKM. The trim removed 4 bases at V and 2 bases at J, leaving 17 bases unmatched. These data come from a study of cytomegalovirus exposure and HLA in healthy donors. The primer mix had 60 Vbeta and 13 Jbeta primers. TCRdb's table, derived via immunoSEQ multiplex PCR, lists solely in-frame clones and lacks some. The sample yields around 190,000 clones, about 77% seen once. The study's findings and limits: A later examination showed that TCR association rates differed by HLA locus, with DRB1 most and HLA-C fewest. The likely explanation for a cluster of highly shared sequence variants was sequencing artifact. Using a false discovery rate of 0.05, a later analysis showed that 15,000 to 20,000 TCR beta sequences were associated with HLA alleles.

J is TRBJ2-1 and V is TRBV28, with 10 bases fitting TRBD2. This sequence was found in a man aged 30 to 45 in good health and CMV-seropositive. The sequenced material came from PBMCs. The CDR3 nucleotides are TGTGCCAGCAGTTCCGCCGGAGCGGGAGGGCCGATAAGCCCCTACAATGAGCAGTTCTTC. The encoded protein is CASSSAGAGGPISPYNEQFF.